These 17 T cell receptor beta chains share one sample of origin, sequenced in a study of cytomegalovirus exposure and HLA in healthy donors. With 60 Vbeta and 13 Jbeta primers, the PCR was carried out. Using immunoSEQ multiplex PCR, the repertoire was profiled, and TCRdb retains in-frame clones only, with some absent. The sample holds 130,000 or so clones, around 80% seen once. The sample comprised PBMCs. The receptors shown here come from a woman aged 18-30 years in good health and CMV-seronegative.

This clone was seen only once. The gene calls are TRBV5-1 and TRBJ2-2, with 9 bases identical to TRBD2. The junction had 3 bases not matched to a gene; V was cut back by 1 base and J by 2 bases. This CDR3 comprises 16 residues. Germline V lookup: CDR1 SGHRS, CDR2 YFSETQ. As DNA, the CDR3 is TGCGCCAGCAGCTTGTCTAGCGGGACCAACACCGGGGAGCTGTTTTTT. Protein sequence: CASSLSSGTNTGELFF.

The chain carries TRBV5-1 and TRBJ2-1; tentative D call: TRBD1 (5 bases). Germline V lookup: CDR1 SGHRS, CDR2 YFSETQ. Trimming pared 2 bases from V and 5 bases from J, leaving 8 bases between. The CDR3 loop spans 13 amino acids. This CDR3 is CASSLGVNNEQFF. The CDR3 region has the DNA TGCGCCAGCAGCTTAGGGGTGAACAATGAGCAGTTCTTC.

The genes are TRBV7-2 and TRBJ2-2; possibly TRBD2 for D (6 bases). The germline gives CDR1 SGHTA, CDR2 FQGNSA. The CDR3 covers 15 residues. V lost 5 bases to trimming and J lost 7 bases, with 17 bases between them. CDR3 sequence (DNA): TGTGCCAGCAGCCCCAGCCGGAGGGCCGACGGGGAGCTGTTTTTT. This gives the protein CASSPSRRADGELFF.

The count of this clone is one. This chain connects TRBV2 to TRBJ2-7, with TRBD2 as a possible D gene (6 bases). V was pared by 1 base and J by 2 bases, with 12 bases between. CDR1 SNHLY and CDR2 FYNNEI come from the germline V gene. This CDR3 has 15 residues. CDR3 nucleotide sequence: TGTGCCAGCAGTGAAGGAAGCGGGCCTACCTACGAGCAGTACTTC. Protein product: CASSEGSGPTYEQYF.

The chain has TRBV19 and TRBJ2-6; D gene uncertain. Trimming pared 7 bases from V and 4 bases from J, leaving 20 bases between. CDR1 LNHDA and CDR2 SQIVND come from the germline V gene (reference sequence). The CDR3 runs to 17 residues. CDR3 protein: CASTIATNRRGANVLTF. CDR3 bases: TGTGCCAGTACCATCGCTACTAACCGACGGGGGGCCAACGTCCTGACTTTC.

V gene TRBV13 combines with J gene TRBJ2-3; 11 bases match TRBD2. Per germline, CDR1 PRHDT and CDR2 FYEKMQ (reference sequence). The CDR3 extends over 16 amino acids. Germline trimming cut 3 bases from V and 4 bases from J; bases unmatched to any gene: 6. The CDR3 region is CASSFGTSGSSDTQYF. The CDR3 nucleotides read TGTGCCAGCAGCTTCGGAACTAGCGGGAGTTCAGATACGCAGTATTTT.

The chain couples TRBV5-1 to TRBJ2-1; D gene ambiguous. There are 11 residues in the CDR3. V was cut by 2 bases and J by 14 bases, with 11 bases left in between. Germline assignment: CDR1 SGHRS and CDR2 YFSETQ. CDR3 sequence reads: CASSFTGIKFF. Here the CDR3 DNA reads TGCGCCAGCAGCTTTACCGGTATCAAGTTCTTC.

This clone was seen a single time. CDR3 sequence: CAWTNRREGHEGELFF. CDR3 nucleotide sequence: TGTGCCTGGACCAACAGGCGGGAAGGTCATGAAGGGGAGCTGTTTTTT. The rearrangement joins TRBV30 to TRBJ2-2; D might be TRBD2 (6 bases). Trimming took off 4 bases at V and 8 bases at J, with 23 bases between the two ends. Germline CDR1 and CDR2: GTSNPN and SVGIG (reference sequence). The CDR3 sequence is 16 residues long.

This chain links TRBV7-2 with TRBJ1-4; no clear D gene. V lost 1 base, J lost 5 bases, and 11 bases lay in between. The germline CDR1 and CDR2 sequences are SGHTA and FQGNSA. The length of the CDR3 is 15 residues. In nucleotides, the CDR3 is TGTGCCAGCAGCTTAGAGCCCAGGCGAAATGAAAAACTGTTTTTT. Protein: CASSLEPRRNEKLFF.

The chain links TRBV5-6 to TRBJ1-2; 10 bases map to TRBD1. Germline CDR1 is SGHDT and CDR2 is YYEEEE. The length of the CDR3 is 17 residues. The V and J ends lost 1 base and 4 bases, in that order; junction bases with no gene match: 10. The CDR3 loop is CASSLKGQGLLSYGYTF. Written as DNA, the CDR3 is TGTGCCAGCAGCTTGAAGGGACAGGGGCTGTTAAGCTATGGCTACACCTTC.

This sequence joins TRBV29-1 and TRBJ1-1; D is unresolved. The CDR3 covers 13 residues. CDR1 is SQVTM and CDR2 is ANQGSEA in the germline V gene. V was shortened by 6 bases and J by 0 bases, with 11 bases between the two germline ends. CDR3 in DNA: TGCAGCGTCGGGGAGGCGGTGAACACTGAAGCTTTCTTT. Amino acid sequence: CSVGEAVNTEAFF.

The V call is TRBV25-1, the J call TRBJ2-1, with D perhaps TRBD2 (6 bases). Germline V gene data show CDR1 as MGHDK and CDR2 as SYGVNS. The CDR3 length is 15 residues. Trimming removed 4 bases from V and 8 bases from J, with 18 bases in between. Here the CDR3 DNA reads TGTGCCAGCAGTGGATCGGACTGGGAGGATGATGAGCAGTTCTTC. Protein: CASSGSDWEDDEQFF. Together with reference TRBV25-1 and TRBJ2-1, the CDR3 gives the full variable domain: EADIYQTPRYLVIGTGKKITLECSQTMGHDKMYWYQQDPGMELHLIHYSYGVNSTEKGDLSSESTVSRIRTEHFPLTLESARPSHTSQYLCASSGSDWEDDEQFFGPGTRLTVL.

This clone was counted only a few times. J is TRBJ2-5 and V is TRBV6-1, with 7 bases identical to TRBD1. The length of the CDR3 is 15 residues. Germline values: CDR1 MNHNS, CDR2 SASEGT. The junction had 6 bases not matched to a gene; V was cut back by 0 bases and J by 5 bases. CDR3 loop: CASSEARDSKETQYF. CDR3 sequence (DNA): TGTGCCAGCAGTGAAGCCCGGGACAGTAAGGAGACCCAGTACTTC.

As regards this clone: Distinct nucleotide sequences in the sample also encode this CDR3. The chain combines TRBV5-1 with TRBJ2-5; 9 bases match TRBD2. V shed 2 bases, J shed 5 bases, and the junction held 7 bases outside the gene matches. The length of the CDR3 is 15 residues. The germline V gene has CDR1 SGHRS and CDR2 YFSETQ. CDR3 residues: CASSFGGSGGETQYF. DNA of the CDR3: TGCGCCAGCAGCTTTGGGGGTAGCGGGGGCGAGACCCAGTACTTC.

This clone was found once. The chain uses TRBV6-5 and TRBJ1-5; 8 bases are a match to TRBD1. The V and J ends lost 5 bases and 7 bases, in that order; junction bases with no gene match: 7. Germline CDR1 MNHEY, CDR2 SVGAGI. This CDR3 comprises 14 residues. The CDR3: CASSRDRGGQPQHF. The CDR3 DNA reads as TGTGCCAGCAGTCGAGACAGGGGTGGACAGCCCCAGCATTTT.

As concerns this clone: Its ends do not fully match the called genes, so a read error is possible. In DNA, the CDR3 is TGTACCACCAGTACAGGGGGCGATCATAATGAAAAACTGTTTTTT. This gives the protein CTTSTGGDHNEKLFF. The V and J genes are TRBV15 and TRBJ1-4; TRBD1 matches 9 bases. Per the germline V gene, CDR1 is LNHNV and CDR2 is YYDKDF (reference sequence). The CDR3 contains 15 residues.

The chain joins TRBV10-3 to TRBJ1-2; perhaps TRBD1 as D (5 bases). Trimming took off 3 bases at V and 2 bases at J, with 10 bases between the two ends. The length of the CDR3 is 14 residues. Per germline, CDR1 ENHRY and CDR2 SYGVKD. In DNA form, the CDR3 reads TGTGCCATCAGTGATAGGGGAAGCAACTATGGCTACACCTTC. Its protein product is CAISDRGSNYGYTF.